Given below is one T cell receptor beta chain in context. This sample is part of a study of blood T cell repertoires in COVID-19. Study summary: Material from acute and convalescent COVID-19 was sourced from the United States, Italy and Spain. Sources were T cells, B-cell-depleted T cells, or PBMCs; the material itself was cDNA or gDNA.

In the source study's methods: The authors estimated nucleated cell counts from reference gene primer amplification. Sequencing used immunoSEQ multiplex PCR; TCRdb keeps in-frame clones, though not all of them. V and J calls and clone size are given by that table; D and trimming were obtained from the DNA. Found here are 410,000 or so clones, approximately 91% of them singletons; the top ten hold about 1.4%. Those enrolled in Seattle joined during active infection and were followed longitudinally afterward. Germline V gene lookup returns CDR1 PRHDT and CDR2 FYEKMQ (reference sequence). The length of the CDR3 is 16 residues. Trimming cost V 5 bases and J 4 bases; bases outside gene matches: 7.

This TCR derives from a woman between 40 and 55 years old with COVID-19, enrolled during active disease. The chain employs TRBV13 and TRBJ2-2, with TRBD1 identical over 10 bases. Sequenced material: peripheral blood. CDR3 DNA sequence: TGTGCCAGCAGCCCAGACAGGGGGCGCGCCACCGGGGAGCTGTTTTTT. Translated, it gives CASSPDRGRATGELFF. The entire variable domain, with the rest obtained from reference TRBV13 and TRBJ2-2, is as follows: AAGVIQSPRHLIKEKRETATLKCYPIPRHDTVYWYQQGPGQDPQFLISFYEKMQSDKGSIPDRFSAQQFSDYHSELNMSSLELGDSALYFCASSPDRGRATGELFFGEGSRLTVL.